The 29 T cell receptor beta chains presented below share a single source sample, sequenced in a study of shared clonotypes between healthy human individuals. Clones were read by immunoSEQ multiplex PCR, and TCRdb kept only the in-frame ones, dropping some. Of some 500,000 clones listed, approximately 79% are singletons. Sequencing input: PBMCs. The receptors here all came from a middle-aged woman in good health. Some clones in this sample may be carry-over from other donors' samples.

The CDR3 loop reads CASSLAGGGMSSSTDTQYF. The CDR3 bases are TGTGCCAGCAGCTTAGCGGGAGGCGGGATGAGTTCTTCTACAGATACGCAGTATTTT. V is TRBV7-4 and J is TRBJ2-3; a weak D match, TRBD2 (6 bases). Trimming shortened V by 0 bases and J by 3 bases, and 22 bases separated the two germline ends. CDR3 length: 19 amino acids. Germline CDR1 reads SGHVT; CDR2 reads SQSDAQ.

This chain links TRBV23-1 with TRBJ2-7; D is undetermined. TRBV23-1 is assigned to the ORF class and has an uncertain function. Trimming took off 0 bases at V and 5 bases at J, with 20 bases between the two ends. The CDR3 covers 17 residues. The CDR3 nucleotides read TGCGCCAGCAGTCAATCGGCGTGGATAACGTGGCGCGACGAGCAGTACTTC. The encoded protein is CASSQSAWITWRDEQYF.

The J gene is TRBJ1-3, the V gene TRBV29-1, with D tentatively TRBD1 (6 bases). The V end lost 7 bases, the J end lost 4 bases, and 17 bases lay between the germline ends. From germline, CDR1 is SQVTM and CDR2 ANQGSEA. The CDR3 totals 14 residues. CDR3 loop: CSGNREVAGNTIYF. The CDR3 DNA is TGCAGCGGTAACAGGGAGGTAGCGGGAAACACCATATATTTT.

Only a few counts were recorded for this clone. This chain links TRBV19 with TRBJ1-1; a possible D gene is TRBD1 (6 bases). Deletions cut 3 bases from V and 2 bases from J, with 16 bases between. The CDR3 length is 16 residues. Germline V lookup: CDR1 LNHDA, CDR2 SQIVND (reference sequence). CDR3 residues: CASSIPTGGLNTEAFF. The CDR3 bases are TGTGCCAGTAGTATCCCGACAGGAGGGCTTAACACTGAAGCTTTCTTT.

The CDR3, as DNA: TGTGCCAGCAGCCCAGGGGGCTGGACTGAAGCTTTCTTT. This codes for CASSPGGWTEAFF. The chain joins TRBV7-9 to TRBJ1-1; 8 bases match TRBD1. The CDR3 contains 13 residues. CDR1 SEHNR and CDR2 FQNEAQ come from the germline V gene (reference sequence). V was clipped by 5 bases and J by 5 bases; unmatched bases: 4. Full variable domain (missing parts from reference TRBV7-9 and TRBJ1-1): DTGVSQNPRHKITKRGQNVTFRCDPISEHNRLYWYRQTLGQGPEFLTYFQNEAQLEKSRLLSDRFSAERPKGSFSTLEIQRTEQGDSAMYLCASSPGGWTEAFFGQGTRLTVV.

This clone was counted a single time. Only one base separates this from a far larger clonotype, so it likely reflects a read error. This chain joins TRBV11-3 and TRBJ2-1; D uncertain. This CDR3 region has 11 residues. CDR1 is SGHNT and CDR2 is YENEEA in the germline V gene. Trimming removed 4 bases from V and 3 bases from J, with 1 base in between. Here the CDR3 DNA reads TGTGCCAGCAGCTACTACAATGAGCAGTTCTTC. Translating gives CASSYYNEQFF.

The rearrangement uses TRBV6-6 and TRBJ2-7; a possible D gene is TRBD2 (5 bases). CDR3 length equals 14 residues. V was clipped by 6 bases and J by 2 bases, with 14 bases between them. Germline-derived CDR1 and CDR2 are MNHNY and SVGAGI (reference sequence). The CDR3 region has the DNA TGTGCCAGCAGCCCACTAGAACGGCCCTACGAGCAGTACTTC. This translates into CASSPLERPYEQYF.

J is TRBJ1-1 and V is TRBV29-1; D gene ambiguous. Per germline, CDR1 SQVTM and CDR2 ANQGSEA. The V gene lost 4 bases and the J gene lost 2 bases, with 8 bases spanning the gap. The CDR3 consists of 12 residues. The chain's CDR3 is CSVGFRNTEAFF. The CDR3 bases are TGCAGCGTTGGTTTCAGAAACACTGAAGCTTTCTTT.

V usage is TRBV6-1 and J usage is TRBJ2-7; D not resolved. Trimming cost V 0 bases and J 3 bases, with 12 bases left between them. Germline V gene sequence: CDR1 MNHNS, CDR2 SASEGT. The CDR3 consists of 15 residues. The CDR3 nucleotides are TGTGCCAGCAGTGAAGCGGCAGAGCTACTCTACGAGCAGTACTTC. This gives the protein CASSEAAELLYEQYF.

The chain links TRBV18 to TRBJ2-2; 13 bases map to TRBD2. From germline, CDR1 is KGHSH and CDR2 LQKENI. The CDR3 covers 19 residues. With V trimmed by 1 base and J by 4 bases, 9 bases remained unmatched. The CDR3 reads CASSPRRTSGSSPTGELFF. The DNA of the CDR3 is TGTGCCAGCTCACCACGTCGGACTAGCGGGAGCTCTCCCACCGGGGAGCTGTTTTTT. Drawing the rest from reference TRBV18 and TRBJ2-2, the complete variable domain is NAGVMQNPRHLVRRRGQEARLRCSPMKGHSHVYWYRQLPEEGLKFMVYLQKENIIDESGMPKERFSAEFPKEGPSILRIQQVVRGDSAAYFCASSPRRTSGSSPTGELFFGEGSRLTVL.

The chain joins TRBV28 to TRBJ1-2; TRBD1 agrees at 10 bases. J was trimmed by 5 bases and V by 10 bases; bases with no gene match: 4. Germline V lookup: CDR1 MDHEN, CDR2 SYDVKM. This CDR3 is 12 amino acids long. The CDR3, as DNA: TGTGCCACCACGGGACAGGGGTATGGCTACACCTTC. Its translation is CATTGQGYGYTF.

The J gene is TRBJ2-7, the V gene TRBV5-6, with TRBD1 matching 9 bases. Germline-derived CDR1 and CDR2 are SGHDT and YYEEEE. The V and J ends lost 4 bases and 5 bases, in that order; junction bases with no gene match: 7. The CDR3 loop spans 14 amino acids. The CDR3 DNA is TGTGCCAGCAGCGAGACAGGGGGAAGAGACGAGCAGTACTTC. Protein sequence: CASSETGGRDEQYF.

This chain connects TRBV7-2 to TRBJ1-2, with unresolved D. CDR1 and CDR2 from the germline V gene are SGHTA and FQGNSA. This CDR3 has 15 amino acids. V was shortened by 5 bases and J by 8 bases, with 21 bases between the two germline ends. CDR3 nucleotides: TGTGCCAGCAGCCGACGAGGCGGAGGAGGCGAGGGCTACACCTTC. This codes for CASSRRGGGGEGYTF.

The chain joins TRBV7-8 to TRBJ1-1; the D gene is possibly TRBD1 (6 bases). From germline, CDR1 is SGHVS and CDR2 FQNEAQ. The CDR3 sequence is 13 residues long. V was trimmed by 1 base and J by 7 bases, leaving 10 bases between them. The CDR3 nucleotides read TGTGCCAGCAGCTTAGGACGACAGGATGAAGCTTTCTTT. Its protein is CASSLGRQDEAFF.

The chain joins TRBV7-9 to TRBJ2-1; possibly TRBD2 for D (5 bases). The CDR3 totals 16 residues. CDR1 is SEHNR and CDR2 is FQNEAQ in the germline V gene (reference sequence). V gave up 5 bases and J gave up 6 bases, with 20 bases separating them. The CDR3 DNA sequence: TGTGCCAGCAGCCCCCCAGGCGGGTCAGCCTGCAATGAGCAGTTCTTC. Its translation is CASSPPGGSACNEQFF.

The V call is TRBV19, the J call TRBJ1-3; D may be TRBD1 (5 bases). This CDR3 contains 8 residues. The germline CDR1 and CDR2 sequences are LNHDA and SQIVND (reference sequence). The CDR3: CGDGTIYF. The CDR3 nucleotides are TGTGGGGACGGCACCATATATTTT. Supplemented by reference TRBV19 and TRBJ1-3, the full variable domain reads DGGITQSPKYLFRKEGQNVTLSCEQNLNHDAMYWYRQDPGQGLRLIYYSQIVNDFQKGDIAEGYSVSREKKESFPLTVTSAQKNPTAFYLCGDGTIYFGEGSWLTVV.

The gene calls are TRBV11-1 and TRBJ2-2; no firm D call. Trimming left V 3 bases short and J 1 base short, with 9 bases between. The CDR3 has 15 residues. In germline, CDR1 is SGHAT, CDR2 FQDESV (reference sequence). The CDR3 spells CASSFGYGNTGELFF. DNA for the CDR3: TGTGCCAGCAGCTTTGGTTACGGGAACACCGGGGAGCTGTTTTTT.

This chain uses TRBV28 with TRBJ2-1; D is unclear. The CDR3 is made up of 12 amino acids. Germline assignment: CDR1 MDHEN and CDR2 SYDVKM. Trimming removed 4 bases at V and 6 bases at J, with 7 bases between. The CDR3 bases are TGTGCCAGCAGTTCTACACTCAATGAGCAGTTCTTC. Protein sequence: CASSSTLNEQFF.

This clone is a singleton in its sample. This rearrangement joins TRBV7-7 to TRBJ1-1; perhaps TRBD1 as D (5 bases). V was shortened by 5 bases and J by 1 base, with 11 bases between the two germline ends. CDR1 SSHAT and CDR2 FNYEAQ come from the germline V gene (reference sequence). This CDR3 is built from 14 residues. DNA for the CDR3: TGTGCCAGCAGCCCACTAGGGACGAACACTGAAGCTTTCTTT. Residues: CASSPLGTNTEAFF.

For this clone: This probably arose from a read error, given a far larger clone one base away. CDR3 in DNA: TGTGCCAGCAGGTATCAAGATACGCAGCATTTT. Its translation is CASRYQDTQHF. The chain is built from TRBV2 and TRBJ2-3; no clear D. The DNA end lines up better with TRBJ1-5; the J call may be wrong. CDR1 and CDR2 (germline): SNHLY, FYNNEI. The CDR3 is made up of 11 amino acids.

This clone has more than one count but fewer than ten. The V call is TRBV30, the J call TRBJ1-2, with D tentatively TRBD1 (6 bases). Germline assignment: CDR1 GTSNPN and CDR2 SVGIG (reference sequence). V lost 1 base to trimming and J lost 4 bases, with 7 bases between them. CDR3 length equals 12 residues. The CDR3, as DNA: TGTGCCTGGAGTGGGGGGGCCTATGGCTACACCTTC. Its protein is CAWSGGAYGYTF.

The gene calls are TRBV9 and TRBJ2-5, with D perhaps matching TRBD2 (5 bases). Germline CDR1 is SGDLS and CDR2 is YYNGEE. Trimming left V 2 bases short and J 5 bases short, with 13 bases between. The CDR3 is 14 amino acids. CDR3 bases: TGTGCCAGCAGCGTCCAGCCTGGGGAGGAGACCCAGTACTTC. Translating it yields CASSVQPGEETQYF.

The genes are TRBV7-2 and TRBJ1-1; 7 bases align to TRBD1. J lost 8 bases, V lost 0 bases, and 6 bases had no gene match. Germline V gene sequence: CDR1 SGHTA, CDR2 FQGNSA. The CDR3 has 14 amino acids. The CDR3 nucleotides are TGTGCCAGCAGCTTAGCCCTACAGGGGCTGGAAGCTTTCTTT. Amino acids: CASSLALQGLEAFF.

The V gene is TRBV7-9, the J gene TRBJ1-3; D gene unclear. CDR1 and CDR2 (germline): SEHNR, FQNEAQ (reference sequence). The CDR3 runs 14 residues. V shed 8 bases and J shed 0 bases, with 11 bases lying between them. The CDR3 loop is CASLAAASGNTIYF. CDR3 DNA sequence: TGTGCCAGCTTAGCCGCAGCCTCTGGAAACACCATATATTTT.

This clone was found many times. The rearrangement links TRBV19 to TRBJ2-6; possibly TRBD1 for D (7 bases). In germline, CDR1 is LNHDA, CDR2 SQIVND (reference sequence). V lost 3 bases and J 2 bases, leaving 11 bases between the germline ends. CDR3 length: 16 residues. The DNA of the CDR3 is TGTGCCAGTAGTATCAGCAGGGGGGCTGGGGCCAACGTCCTGACTTTC. As protein: CASSISRGAGANVLTF.

The chain links TRBV29-1 to TRBJ1-5, with TRBD1 matching over 7 bases. The CDR3 is 14 residues long. Per germline, CDR1 SQVTM and CDR2 ANQGSEA. After removal of 0 bases from V and 4 bases from J, the junction contained 3 bases not matched to a gene. This CDR3 is CSVEESGGNQPQHF. The DNA for the CDR3 is TGCAGCGTTGAAGAATCAGGGGGGAATCAGCCCCAGCATTTT.

This clone was found a few times. The gene calls are TRBV5-6 and TRBJ2-5, with D hard to call. This CDR3 is built from 12 residues. Germline assignment: CDR1 SGHDT and CDR2 YYEEEE. Trimming took 4 bases from V and 1 from J, leaving 5 bases between them. This CDR3 reads CASSAPQETQYF. CDR3 sequence (DNA): TGTGCCAGCAGCGCTCCCCAAGAGACCCAGTACTTC.

This chain connects TRBV11-2 to TRBJ2-3; 10 nucleotides match TRBD2. The CDR3 consists of 16 residues. Germline trimming cut 5 bases from V and 4 bases from J; bases unmatched to any gene: 9. The germline V gene has CDR1 SGHAT and CDR2 FQNNGV. DNA of the CDR3: TGTGCCAGCAGCCTCATAGCGGGAGGCGGATCAGATACGCAGTATTTT. Translation gives CASSLIAGGGSDTQYF.

The rearrangement links TRBV4-2 to TRBJ2-1; D might be TRBD2 (6 bases). V shed 0 bases and J shed 6 bases, with 12 bases lying between them. CDR1 and CDR2 (germline): LGHNA, YNFKEQ. This CDR3 is built from 15 residues. CDR3: CASSQDGTPRNEQFF. The CDR3 nucleotides are TGTGCCAGCAGCCAAGATGGGACTCCTCGCAATGAGCAGTTCTTC.